Shown below are 6 T cell receptor beta chains from a single sample sequenced in a study of monozygotic twins with inflammatory bowel disease. TCRdb re-called the 5' RACE reads and catalogs CDR3 proteins one per entry, DNA excluded. This listing includes under 200,000 distinct CDR3 sequences. The specimen sequenced was blood. The receptors derive from a human donor with ulcerative colitis or Crohn's disease, or a healthy co-twin of an affected twin (not recorded which).

The V and J genes are TRBV2 and TRBJ1-5. The CDR3 is 14 residues long. The germline V gene has CDR1 SNHLY and CDR2 FYNNEI. The CDR3 reads CASSGQGFNQPQHF.

The chain carries TRBV7-8 and TRBJ2-2; TCRdb indicates TRBD1, and absent DNA this call remains unverified. The CDR3 runs 16 residues. CDR1 and CDR2 (germline): SGHVS, FQNEAQ. This CDR3 is CASSLPLRFGPGELFF.

The chain recombines TRBV7-6 with TRBJ2-1; TCRdb outputs TRBD2, but without DNA this stays unchecked. The germline V gene encodes CDR1 SGHVS and CDR2 FNYEAQ. The CDR3 contains 15 residues. CDR3 residues: CASSSLAGPHNEQFF. The whole variable domain, filled in from reference TRBV7-6 and TRBJ2-1, reads GAGVSQSPRYKVTKRGQDVALRCDPISGHVSLYWYRQALGQGPEFLTYFNYEAQQDKSGLPNDRFSAERPEGSISTLTIQRTEQRDSAMYRCASSSLAGPHNEQFFGPGTRLTVL.

This sequence joins TRBV15 and TRBJ2-3. CDR1 LNHNV and CDR2 YYDKDF come from the germline V gene (reference sequence). The CDR3 loop spans 16 amino acids. The CDR3 sequence: CATSRDLRASTDTQYF.

This sequence joins TRBV5-4 and TRBJ2-3; checking the TCRdb D call of TRBD1 is not possible without DNA. The CDR3 length is 15 residues. CDR1 is SGHNT and CDR2 is YYREEE in the germline V gene (reference sequence). Here the CDR3 reads CASSPAGGLTDTQYF. Full variable domain (rest looked up from reference TRBV5-4 and TRBJ2-3): ETGVTQSPTHLIKTRGQQVTLRCSSQSGHNTVSWYQQALGQGPQFIFQYYREEENGRGNFPPRFSGLQFPNYSSELNVNALELDDSALYLCASSPAGGLTDTQYFGPGTRLTVL.

The chain joins TRBV3-1 to TRBJ2-2; the D gene TCRdb calls, TRBD2, cannot be checked with no DNA. Per germline, CDR1 LGHDT and CDR2 YNNKEL (reference sequence). The CDR3 runs 14 residues. CDR3 loop: CASSQDVRAGELFF.